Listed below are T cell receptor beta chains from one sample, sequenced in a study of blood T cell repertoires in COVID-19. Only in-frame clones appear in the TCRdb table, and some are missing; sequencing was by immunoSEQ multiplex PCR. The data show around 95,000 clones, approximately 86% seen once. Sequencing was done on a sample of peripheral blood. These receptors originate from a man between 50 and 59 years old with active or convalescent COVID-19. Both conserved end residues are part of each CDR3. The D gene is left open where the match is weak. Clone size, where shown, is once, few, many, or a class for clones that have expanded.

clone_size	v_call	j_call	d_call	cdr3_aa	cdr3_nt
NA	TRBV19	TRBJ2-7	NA	CASSITWYEQYF	TGTGCCAGTAGTATTACATGGTACGAGCAGTACTTC
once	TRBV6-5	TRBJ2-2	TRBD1	CACRRTGDTGELFF	TGTGCCTGCCGACGGACAGGCGACACCGGGGAGCTGTTTTTT
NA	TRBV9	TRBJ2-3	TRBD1	CASSGGQGADTQYF	TGTGCCAGCAGCGGGGGACAGGGGGCAGATACGCAGTATTTT
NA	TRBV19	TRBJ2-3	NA	CASSTERSGSTDTQYF	TGTGCCAGTAGTACTGAGAGGAGCGGGAGCACAGATACGCAGTATTTT
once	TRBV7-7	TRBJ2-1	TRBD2	CASSLGGLAGVVDEQFF	TGTGCTAGCAGCTTGGGAGGGCTAGCGGGAGTAGTAGATGAGCAGTTCTTC
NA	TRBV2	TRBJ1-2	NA	CASSEVESGGYTF	TGTGCCAGCAGTGAAGTTGAGTCGGGGGGCTACACCTTC
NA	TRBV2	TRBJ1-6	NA	CASSAGEIGSPLHF	TGTGCCAGCAGTGCGGGGGAAATAGGTTCACCCCTCCACTTT
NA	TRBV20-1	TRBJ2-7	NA	CSATEDRDTSYEQYF	TGCAGTGCTACTGAAGACCGGGACACTTCCTACGAGCAGTACTTC
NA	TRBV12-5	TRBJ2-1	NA	CASARLVRNEQFF	TGTGCTAGTGCCAGACTAGTACGGAATGAGCAGTTCTTC
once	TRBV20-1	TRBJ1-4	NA	CSARRQEKLFF	TGCAGTGCTAGAAGACAGGAAAAACTGTTTTTT
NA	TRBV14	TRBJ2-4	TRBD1	CASSRGLFQGATLNIQYF	TGTGCCAGCAGCCGAGGGTTATTCCAGGGGGCGACTTTGAACATTCAGTACTTC
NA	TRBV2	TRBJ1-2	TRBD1	CASRGQAANYGYTF	TGTGCCAGCAGGGGACAGGCCGCTAACTATGGCTACACCTTC
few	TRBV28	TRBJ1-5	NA	CASNLPGVGRNQPQHF	TGTGCCAGCAACCTGCCGGGAGTGGGGCGCAATCAGCCCCAGCATTTT
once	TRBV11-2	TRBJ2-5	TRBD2	CASSRGGTKETQYF	TGTGCCAGCAGCCGGGGGGGGACGAAAGAGACCCAGTACTTC
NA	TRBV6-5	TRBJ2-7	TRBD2	CESHPSGSSYEQYF	TGTGAGAGCCATCCTAGCGGGAGTTCCTACGAGCAGTACTTC
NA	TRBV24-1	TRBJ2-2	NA	CATSDFLDGELFF	TGTGCCACCAGTGATTTCCTAGACGGGGAGCTGTTTTTT
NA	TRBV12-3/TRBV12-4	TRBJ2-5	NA	CASSFVQETQYF	TGTGCCAGCAGTTTCGTACAAGAGACCCAGTACTTC
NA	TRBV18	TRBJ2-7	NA	CASSKTGGQPEFYEQYF	TGTGCCAGCTCTAAGACCGGGGGGCAGCCGGAGTTTTACGAGCAGTACTTC
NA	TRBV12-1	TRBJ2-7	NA	CASSSLRLAGGQPSYEQYF	TGTGCCAGCAGCTCTCTTAGACTAGCGGGAGGCCAACCTTCCTACGAGCAGTACTTC
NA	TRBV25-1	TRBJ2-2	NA	CATSRGGALYSGELFF	TGTGCCACCTCGAGGGGGGGGGCTCTCTACTCCGGGGAGCTGTTTTTT
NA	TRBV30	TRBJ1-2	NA	CAWSVGGPEGYTF	TGTGCCTGGAGTGTGGGGGGGCCTGAAGGCTACACCTTC
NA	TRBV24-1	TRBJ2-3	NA	CATSDWGAQYF	TGTGCCACCAGTGATTGGGGAGCGCAGTATTTT
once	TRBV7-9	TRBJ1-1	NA	CASSPQGSGTEAFF	TGTGCCAGCAGCCCTCAGGGGAGCGGCACTGAAGCTTTCTTT
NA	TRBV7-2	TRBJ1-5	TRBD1	CASSFLRTGYSNQPQHF	TGTGCCAGCAGCTTTTTACGGACAGGGTATAGCAATCAGCCCCAGCATTTT
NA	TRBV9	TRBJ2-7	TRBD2	CASSGGTSGTGAQYF	TGTGCCAGCAGCGGAGGGACTAGCGGGACTGGCGCGCAGTACTTC
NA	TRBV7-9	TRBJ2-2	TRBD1	CASSLRQGVNTGELFF	TGTGCCAGCAGCCTCAGACAGGGGGTGAACACCGGGGAGCTGTTTTTT
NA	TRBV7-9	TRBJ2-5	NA	CASSLVTGTPGQETQYF	TGTGCCAGCAGCTTAGTAACCGGGACTCCCGGACAAGAGACCCAGTACTTC
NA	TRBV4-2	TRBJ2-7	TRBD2	CASSQDLAGASYEQYF	TGTGCCAGCAGCCAAGATCTAGCGGGAGCTTCGTACGAGCAGTACTTC
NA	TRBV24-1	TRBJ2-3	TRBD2	CATSDSGSGTSGATDTQYF	TGTGCCACCAGTGATTCTGGGTCGGGGACTAGCGGGGCCACAGATACGCAGTATTTT
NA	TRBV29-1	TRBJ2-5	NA	CSARTTYQETQYF	TGCAGCGCCCGGACAACGTACCAAGAGACCCAGTACTTC
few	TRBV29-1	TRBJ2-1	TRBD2	CSVLGLAGVPSSYNEQFF	TGCAGCGTCCTGGGACTAGCGGGAGTCCCAAGCTCCTACAATGAGCAGTTCTTC
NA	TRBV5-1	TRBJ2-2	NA	CASSREQRTNTGELFF	TGCGCCAGCAGCCGCGAGCAGCGCACGAACACCGGGGAGCTGTTTTTT
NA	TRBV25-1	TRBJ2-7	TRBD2	CASSTLAGRYEQYF	TGTGCCAGCAGTACCTTAGCGGGTCGGTACGAGCAGTACTTC
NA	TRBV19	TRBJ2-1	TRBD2	CASTRTSGIGEQFF	TGTGCCAGTACCAGGACTAGCGGGATAGGGGAGCAGTTCTTC
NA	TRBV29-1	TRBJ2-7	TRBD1	CSVELRDRPYEQYF	TGCAGCGTTGAACTCCGGGACAGACCCTACGAGCAGTACTTC
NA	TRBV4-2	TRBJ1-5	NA	CASSQDRGGPNQPQHF	TGTGCCAGCAGCCAAGACCGGGGGGGACCAAATCAGCCCCAGCATTTT
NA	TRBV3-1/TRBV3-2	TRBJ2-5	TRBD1	CASSPLGGGGTGGMETQYF	TGTGCCAGCAGCCCCCTAGGTGGGGGAGGGACAGGGGGCATGGAGACCCAGTACTTC